Below are 22 T cell receptor beta chains sequenced from a single sample in a study of HIV-infected children after antiretroviral therapy interruption. RNA-based 3' RACE libraries used unique molecular identifiers. TCRdb itself ran the 3' RACE reads through MiXCR, one entry per CDR3 protein. Of roughly 16,000 distinct CDR3 sequences in the sample, approximately 3.6% were seen once. Treatment indicated: PENTA 11 planned treatment interruption arm or continuous ART arm. The sample consisted of CD45RA+ CD4+ T cells from PBMCs, taken from a donor given antiretroviral therapy, either interrupted or continuous. Sample subset: naive CD4+ CD45RA+ CD45RO- T cells. The receptors here all came from a child under 18 with HIV.

This clonotype was counted ten times or more. The chain couples TRBV27 to TRBJ2-1, with 8 bases identical to TRBD2. Germline loops: CDR1 MNHEY, CDR2 SMNVEV (reference sequence). CDR3 length: 15 amino acids. Trimming cost V 3 bases and J 6 bases; bases outside gene matches: 7. The CDR3 sequence: CASSLGTRSANEQFF. CDR3 DNA sequence: TGTGCCAGCAGTTTGGGGACTAGGTCGGCCAATGAGCAGTTCTTC.

In this sample, this clonotype turned up a few times. The gene calls are TRBV3-1 and TRBJ1-1, with D perhaps matching TRBD1 (5 bases). The length of the CDR3 is 14 residues. Trimming took 6 bases from V and 2 from J, leaving 13 bases between them. In germline, CDR1 is LGHDT, CDR2 YNNKEL (reference sequence). CDR3 nucleotide sequence: TGTGCCAGCAGTCGGGTTGGGGGAAACACTGAAGCTTTCTTT. Protein sequence: CASSRVGGNTEAFF.

At least ten counts were recorded for this clonotype. The chain carries TRBV20-1 and TRBJ2-1; D might be TRBD2 (6 bases). Per the germline V gene, CDR1 is DFQATT and CDR2 is SNEGSKA (reference sequence). Trimming shortened V by 0 bases and J by 0 bases, and 9 bases separated the two germline ends. The CDR3 is made up of 15 amino acids. The CDR3: CSARDLATSYNEQFF. The CDR3 DNA reads TGCAGTGCTAGAGACCTAGCGACCTCCTACAATGAGCAGTTCTTC.

In its sample, this clonotype was seen many times. The J gene is TRBJ2-6, the V gene TRBV4-3; the D gene is possibly TRBD2 (6 bases). Looked up from germline, CDR1 is LGHNA and CDR2 is YSLEER. The CDR3 contains 20 residues. Trimming left V 2 bases short and J 0 bases short, with 20 bases between. The CDR3 spells CASSQMEGTLRGSGANVLTF. The CDR3 DNA reads as TGCGCCAGCAGCCAAATGGAGGGGACGCTCCGGGGCTCTGGGGCCAACGTCCTGACTTTC.

Ten or more counts support this clonotype. The V and J genes are TRBV5-4 and TRBJ1-6, with a possible D match to TRBD1 (5 bases). V shed 7 bases and J shed 7 bases, with 15 bases lying between them. Germline values: CDR1 SGHNT, CDR2 YYREEE (reference sequence). The CDR3 is made up of 14 amino acids. CDR3 DNA sequence: TGTGCCAGCCGAACGACACGGGGGAATTCACCCCTCCACTTT. It translates to CASRTTRGNSPLHF.

This clonotype was recorded at least ten times. A junction end diverges from the germline sequence, so it may reflect a read error. The rearrangement uses TRBV6-5 and TRBJ2-2, with D possibly TRBD2 on 5 matching bases. The CDR3 consists of 15 residues. Germline V gene data show CDR1 as MNHEY and CDR2 as SVGAGI. CDR3 sequence (DNA): TGTGCCAGCAGTGATGTGGGGAGAAACACCGGGCAGCTCTACTTT. It translates to CASSDVGRNTGQLYF.

This chain links TRBV20-1 with TRBJ1-1; D not certain. V lost 0 bases and J lost 4, with 12 bases in between. Per the germline V gene, CDR1 is DFQATT and CDR2 is SNEGSKA (reference sequence). The CDR3 loop spans 14 amino acids. CDR3 residues: CSARDHKGSTEAFF. CDR3 DNA sequence: TGCAGTGCTAGAGATCATAAGGGTAGCACTGAAGCTTTCTTT.

This clonotype came up many times. The gene calls are TRBV5-6 and TRBJ2-7, with D unclear. CDR1 is SGHDT and CDR2 is YYEEEE in the germline V gene. There are 13 residues in the CDR3. V was shortened by 0 bases and J by 4 bases, with 8 bases between the two germline ends. In DNA, the CDR3 is TGTGCCAGCAGCTTGGCCGGCAGGTACGAGCAGTACTTC. It translates to CASSLAGRYEQYF.

This clonotype was observed once. The germline gene is not matched at one end of the junction; a read error may be the cause. This chain joins TRBV2 and TRBJ2-3; 8 bases agree with TRBD2. There are 12 residues in the CDR3. CDR1 and CDR2 (germline): SNHLY, FYNNEI. CDR3 DNA sequence: TGTGCCAGCAGCGCCGGGACTAGGCTCTGGGGTTTT. Encoded protein: CASSAGTRLWGF. Full variable domain (remainder filled in from reference TRBV2 and TRBJ2-3): EPEVTQTPSHQVTQMGQEVILRCVPISNHLYFYWYRQILGQKVEFLVSFYNNEISEKSEIFDDQFSVERPDGSNFTLKIRSTKLEDSAMYFCASSAGTRLWGFGPGTRLTVL.

In its sample, this clonotype was seen many times. The V and J genes are TRBV29-1 and TRBJ2-5, with 8 positions matching TRBD1. The CDR3 is 11 amino acids. Germline CDR1 reads SQVTM; CDR2 reads ANQGSEA. The CDR3 sequence is CSISTGGTQYF. CDR3 DNA: TGCAGTATTTCAACAGGGGGAACCCAGTACTTC.

CDR3 sequence (DNA): TGTGCCAGCGGGAAACGAGATGGCTACACCTTC. It is translated as CASGKRDGYTF. The chain links TRBV6-5 to TRBJ1-2; D call uncertain. The CDR3 consists of 11 residues. Germline V gene data show CDR1 as MNHEY and CDR2 as SVGAGI. V lost 8 bases and J lost 6, with 10 bases in between.

This clonotype was detected many times. The chain joins TRBV6-1 to TRBJ1-4, with TRBD1 matching 10 bases. This CDR3 is 14 amino acids long. Germline CDR1 MNHNS, CDR2 SASEGT. V trimming: 6 bases; J trimming: 8 bases; junction bases outside the gene matches: 6. CDR3 sequence (DNA): TGTGCCAGCAGAGGACAGGGGGTGACGGAAAAACTGTTTTTT. The encoded protein is CASRGQGVTEKLFF.

This clonotype was picked up many times. This rearrangement joins TRBV9 to TRBJ2-7, with D possibly being TRBD1 (6 bases). V lost 1 base and J 3 bases, leaving 17 bases between the germline ends. The CDR3 runs to 16 residues. Germline values: CDR1 SGDLS, CDR2 YYNGEE. The CDR3 here is CASSVIGTTTIYEQYF. Written as DNA, the CDR3 is TGTGCCAGCAGCGTAATCGGGACAACTACTATCTACGAGCAGTACTTC. Drawing the rest from reference TRBV9 and TRBJ2-7, the complete variable domain is DSGVTQTPKHLITATGQRVTLRCSPRSGDLSVYWYQQSLDQGLQFLIQYYNGEERAKGNILERFSAQQFPDLHSELNLSSLELGDSALYFCASSVIGTTTIYEQYFGPGTRLTVT.

This clonotype was detected ten times or more. The chain carries TRBV20-1 and TRBJ2-3; D possibly uses TRBD1 or TRBD2 (5 bases each). The CDR3 runs to 13 residues. Trimming removed 3 bases from V and 0 bases from J, with 7 bases in between. Per germline, CDR1 DFQATT and CDR2 SNEGSKA (reference sequence). The DNA for the CDR3 is TGCAGTGCTAGCGGGGACAGCACAGATACGCAGTATTTT. Translating gives CSASGDSTDTQYF.

This clonotype was seen ten or more times. The V and J genes are TRBV7-2 and TRBJ2-5; D assignment may be TRBD1 or TRBD2 (5 bases each). Germline assignment: CDR1 SGHTA and CDR2 FQGNSA. The length of the CDR3 is 14 residues. The germline V and J ends were trimmed by 4 bases and 5 bases, with 14 bases remaining between them. CDR3 loop: CASSSPGRWETQYF. Here the CDR3 DNA reads TGTGCCAGCAGCTCGCCGGGGCGTTGGGAGACCCAGTACTTC.

In its sample, this clonotype was seen many times. CDR3 sequence (DNA): TGTGCCAGCAGTGGAAGGGGTTGGACTGAAGCTTTCTTT. Protein product: CASSGRGWTEAFF. The chain recombines TRBV25-1 with TRBJ1-1; D is perhaps TRBD1 (5 bases). CDR3 length: 13 residues. From germline, CDR1 is MGHDK and CDR2 SYGVNS. The V gene lost 4 bases and the J gene lost 5 bases, with 11 bases spanning the gap.

This clonotype was found many times. This chain uses TRBV20-1 with TRBJ2-7; D gene unclear. V lost 0 bases and J lost 4, with 7 bases in between. Germline V gives CDR1 DFQATT, CDR2 SNEGSKA (reference sequence). There are 12 residues in the CDR3. The CDR3 DNA reads as TGCAGTGCTAGAGATAGGACGTACGAGCAGTACTTC. It codes for CSARDRTYEQYF.

This clonotype was found many times. The chain has TRBV6-5 and TRBJ1-1; D is undetermined. The CDR3 consists of 13 residues. The V gene's germline CDR1 is MNHEY and CDR2 SVGAGI. The ends were cut back, 8 bases at V and 2 bases at J, with 12 bases in the middle. The DNA for the CDR3 is TGTGCCAGCGGATGGGAGGGTAACACTGAAGCTTTCTTT. Protein sequence: CASGWEGNTEAFF.

Ten or more counts support this clonotype. The chain is built from TRBV24-1 and TRBJ2-1, with 9 positions matching TRBD2. This CDR3 comprises 16 residues. Germline lookup yields CDR1 KGHDR and CDR2 SFDVKD. With 3 bases clipped from V and 9 bases from J, the junction kept 11 bases outside the gene matches. The CDR3 sequence: CATSDRGLAGLGEQFF. Written as DNA, the CDR3 is TGTGCCACCAGTGATAGGGGTCTAGCGGGACTGGGTGAGCAGTTCTTC.

This clonotype is medium-sized (0.01 to 0.1%) in the sample. This rearrangement joins TRBV11-2 to TRBJ2-4; a possible D gene is TRBD1 (6 bases). Trimming stripped 6 bases from V and 6 bases from J, with 15 bases between. In germline, CDR1 is SGHAT, CDR2 FQNNGV. The length of the CDR3 is 14 residues. The DNA of the CDR3 is TGTGCCAGCAGAAAAGGGACAATCGGAAACATTCAGTACTTC. Translation gives CASRKGTIGNIQYF.

This clonotype was counted many times. V is TRBV12-3 or TRBV12-4 and J is TRBJ2-6, with D perhaps matching TRBD2 (5 bases). The V gene lost 6 bases and the J gene lost 0 bases, with 6 bases spanning the gap. The CDR3 has 14 amino acids. The CDR3 DNA reads TGTGCCAGCAGGGACTCCTCTGGGGCCAACGTCCTGACTTTC. Translating gives CASRDSSGANVLTF.

The chain couples TRBV11-1 to TRBJ2-1, with a weak D call TRBD1 (6 bases). The CDR3 is 18 amino acids. CDR1 and CDR2 from the germline V gene are SGHAT and FQDESV (reference sequence). Trimming removed 3 bases from V and 4 bases from J, with 22 bases in between. The CDR3 loop is CASSLGAGLGPGYNEQFF. Here the CDR3 DNA reads TGTGCCAGCAGCTTGGGGGCCGGGTTGGGGCCAGGGTACAATGAGCAGTTCTTC.